Listed here are 32 T cell receptor beta chains from one sample, sequenced in a study of cytomegalovirus exposure and HLA in healthy donors. 13 Jbeta primers and 60 Vbeta primers were used for the PCR. Using immunoSEQ multiplex PCR, the repertoire was profiled, and TCRdb retains in-frame clones only, with some absent. This sample carries approximately 130,000 clones, about three quarters of them seen once, and the ten largest clones take about 3.1%. The sequencing input was PBMCs. All receptors come from a human donor in good health.

The CDR3 spells CASSPITGWLEQYF. In nucleotides, the CDR3 is TGTGCCAGCAGCCCAATAACAGGGTGGCTCGAGCAGTACTTC. V is TRBV7-9 and J is TRBJ2-7, with D perhaps matching TRBD1 (6 bases). V lost 5 bases to trimming and J lost 6 bases, with 17 bases between them. The CDR3 runs to 14 residues. Germline V gene lookup returns CDR1 SEHNR and CDR2 FQNEAQ (reference sequence).

The chain couples TRBV4-3 to TRBJ1-4; D gene unclear. Germline CDR1 reads LGHNA; CDR2 reads YSLEER. Trimming removed 1 base from V and 7 bases from J, with 13 bases in between. This CDR3 is 15 amino acids long. The CDR3 nucleotides are TGCGCCAGCAGCCAAGGGTCAACGTCGGGTGAAAAACTGTTTTTT. It codes for CASSQGSTSGEKLFF.

This chain connects TRBV30 to TRBJ2-2, with 7 bases matching TRBD2. CDR1 is GTSNPN, CDR2 SVGIG, per germline (reference sequence). V was pared by 2 bases and J by 3 bases, with 3 bases of the junction left unmatched. The CDR3 has 14 residues. CDR3 residues: CAWSLAADTGELFF. The CDR3 DNA sequence: TGTGCCTGGAGTCTAGCGGCCGACACCGGGGAGCTGTTTTTT.

The chain links TRBV5-5 to TRBJ2-2; D call uncertain. CDR1 and CDR2 (germline): SGHKS, YYEKEE (reference sequence). V lost 6 bases to trimming and J lost 7 bases, with 16 bases between them. This CDR3 is 14 amino acids long. CDR3 DNA sequence: TGTGCCAGCATACACGGAGCAAACGGCGGGGAGCTGTTTTTT. Its translation: CASIHGANGGELFF.

The chain couples TRBV2 to TRBJ2-5; D ambiguous. V gave up 5 bases and J gave up 3 bases, with 16 bases separating them. Looked up from germline, CDR1 is SNHLY and CDR2 is FYNNEI. The CDR3 runs to 15 residues. CDR3 protein: CASSTTPDGEETQYF. The CDR3 DNA is TGTGCCAGCAGTACGACCCCCGATGGAGAAGAGACCCAGTACTTC.

This chain links TRBV4-1 with TRBJ2-3, with 8 bases aligning to TRBD1. The germline CDR1 and CDR2 sequences are MGHRA and YSYEKL. This CDR3 is 13 amino acids long. The V and J ends lost 3 bases and 9 bases, in that order; junction bases with no gene match: 5. The CDR3 is CASSQPQGATQYF. DNA of the CDR3: TGCGCCAGCAGCCAGCCCCAGGGGGCGACGCAGTATTTT.

This rearrangement joins TRBV10-1 to TRBJ1-3; TRBD1 is a possible D gene (6 bases). V lost 6 bases to trimming and J lost 0 bases, with 15 bases between them. The CDR3 runs to 16 residues. In germline, CDR1 is WNHNN, CDR2 SYGVQD (reference sequence). The CDR3 protein is CASRAGQQSSGNTIYF. The CDR3 nucleotides are TGCGCCAGCAGAGCTGGACAGCAGAGCTCTGGAAACACCATATATTTT.

The CDR3 DNA follows: TGTGCCAGCACCCCAGTGTCAATGTGGGGGGGGCAGTCTTTCAGGAATGAGCAGTTCTTC. It codes for CASTPVSMWGGQSFRNEQFF. This rearrangement joins TRBV6-7 to TRBJ2-1; possibly TRBD2 for D (7 bases). TRBV6-7 belongs to the ORF category, with a function that is uncertain. V lost 7 bases, J lost 7 bases, and 35 bases lay in between. This CDR3 region has 20 residues.

This clone has a handful of counts. The genes are TRBV18 and TRBJ1-2; D is unresolved. CDR1 is KGHSH and CDR2 is LQKENI in the germline V gene. The CDR3 loop spans 13 amino acids. With 3 bases removed from V and 7 bases from J, the gap between germline ends came to 12 bases. The CDR3 region has the DNA TGTGCCAGCTCACCCAAGCAGGCCGCTGGCTACACCTTC. It encodes CASSPKQAAGYTF.

Here the CDR3 DNA reads TGTGCCAGCAGCCAAGCGACAGGCGTCTCCTACGAGCAGTACTTC. Encoded protein: CASSQATGVSYEQYF. This chain connects TRBV4-2 to TRBJ2-7; weak D call: TRBD1 (6 bases). Trimming removed 1 base at V and 0 bases at J, with 10 bases between. The V gene's germline CDR1 is LGHNA and CDR2 YNFKEQ. This CDR3 comprises 15 residues.

The chain employs TRBV28 and TRBJ2-7, with 8 bases lining up with TRBD2. The trim removed 7 bases at V and 3 bases at J, leaving 17 bases unmatched. The CDR3 extends over 17 amino acids. CDR1 and CDR2 from the germline V gene are MDHEN and SYDVKM. As DNA, the CDR3 is TGTGCCAGCAAATTTAGTTGGGCGGGAGGCCCCATCTACGAGCAGTACTTC. Its protein product is CASKFSWAGGPIYEQYF.

V gene TRBV7-2 combines with J gene TRBJ2-5; 11 bases are shared with TRBD2. This CDR3 has 16 amino acids. Germline-derived CDR1 and CDR2 are SGHTA and FQGNSA. With 4 bases clipped from V and 5 bases from J, the junction kept 9 bases outside the gene matches. The CDR3 DNA reads as TGTGCCAGCAGCTCTCCGACTAGCGGGATGGGGGAGACCCAGTACTTC. Amino acid sequence: CASSSPTSGMGETQYF.

This clone has only one observation. This sequence joins TRBV5-4 and TRBJ2-1; D uncertain. The CDR3 has 13 amino acids. Germline V lookup: CDR1 SGHNT, CDR2 YYREEE (reference sequence). V lost 0 bases and J lost 1, with 2 bases in between. The CDR3 sequence: CASSLASYNEQFF. The CDR3, as DNA: TGTGCCAGCAGCTTGGCTTCCTACAATGAGCAGTTCTTC.

The chain uses TRBV5-1 and TRBJ1-2, with TRBD1 matching over 7 bases. In germline, CDR1 is SGHRS, CDR2 YFSETQ. The trim removed 4 bases at V and 8 bases at J, leaving 8 bases unmatched. The length of the CDR3 is 13 residues. CDR3 in DNA: TGCGCCAGCAGCCAGCAGGGGGGAGGCGGCTACACCTTC. Translating it yields CASSQQGGGGYTF.

The V call is TRBV28, the J call TRBJ2-7; 7 bases fit TRBD1. The CDR3 runs to 15 residues. The germline V gene has CDR1 MDHEN and CDR2 SYDVKM. The V and J ends lost 6 bases and 5 bases, in that order; junction bases with no gene match: 13. CDR3 protein: CASRPDRPVFNEQYF. In DNA form, the CDR3 reads TGTGCCAGCAGACCGGACAGGCCCGTTTTCAACGAGCAGTACTTC.

J is TRBJ1-2 and V is TRBV4-1; D is uncertain. Trimming took 1 base from V and 3 from J, leaving 18 bases between them. In germline, CDR1 is MGHRA, CDR2 YSYEKL. The CDR3 consists of 17 residues. The CDR3 loop is CASSQVAIPRHDYGYTF. CDR3 in DNA: TGCGCCAGCAGCCAAGTTGCGATTCCGAGACACGACTATGGCTACACCTTC.

The J gene is TRBJ2-3, the V gene TRBV4-3, with 8 bases matching TRBD1. The ends lost 4 bases at V and 0 bases at J; junction bases unmatched: 6. Germline CDR1 LGHNA, CDR2 YSLEER. The CDR3 spans 16 residues. The CDR3 loop is CASSPSRGPSTDTQYF. The CDR3 coding sequence is TGCGCCAGCAGCCCTAGCAGGGGGCCAAGCACAGATACGCAGTATTTT.

This clone was counted a few times. The genes are TRBV9 and TRBJ2-3; D gene uncertain. V was trimmed by 4 bases and J by 3 bases, leaving 9 bases between them. Germline V gene data show CDR1 as SGDLS and CDR2 as YYNGEE. The CDR3 covers 13 residues. The CDR3 loop reads CASSPGDTDTQYF. The DNA for the CDR3 is TGTGCCAGCAGCCCAGGTGATACAGATACGCAGTATTTT. The full variable domain, in which reference TRBV9 and TRBJ2-3 provide the parts outside the CDR3, is DSGVTQTPKHLITATGQRVTLRCSPRSGDLSVYWYQQSLDQGLQFLIQYYNGEERAKGNILERFSAQQFPDLHSELNLSSLELGDSALYFCASSPGDTDTQYFGPGTRLTVL.

This chain links TRBV19 with TRBJ2-3, with 11 positions matching TRBD1. Germline loops: CDR1 LNHDA, CDR2 SQIVND (reference sequence). CDR3 length: 14 residues. V dropped 5 bases and J dropped 4; count of bases not matched to a gene: 2. CDR3 protein: CASSSDRGPDTQYF. The CDR3, as DNA: TGTGCCAGTAGTTCGGACAGGGGGCCAGATACGCAGTATTTT.

There are a few counts of this clone. The chain recombines TRBV6-6 with TRBJ2-7, with TRBD1 as a possible D gene (6 bases). CDR3 length: 12 amino acids. Per germline, CDR1 MNHNY and CDR2 SVGAGI (reference sequence). Trimming removed 7 bases at V and 2 bases at J, with 9 bases between. The CDR3 DNA is TGTGCCAGCAAGCAGGGGACCTACGAGCAGTACTTC. Translated: CASKQGTYEQYF.

The CDR3 sequence: CASSPRDRDSTGELFF. In DNA, the CDR3 is TGTGCCAGCTCACCACGGGACAGGGACAGCACCGGGGAGCTGTTTTTT. The chain has TRBV18 and TRBJ2-2; 9 bases fit TRBD1. From germline, CDR1 is KGHSH and CDR2 LQKENI. Trimming cost V 1 base and J 4 bases; bases outside gene matches: 4. The length of the CDR3 is 16 residues.

This clone appeared a few times. The chain employs TRBV2 and TRBJ2-1; a weak D match, TRBD2 (6 bases). Trimming shortened V by 4 bases and J by 8 bases, and 15 bases separated the two germline ends. Germline CDR1 SNHLY, CDR2 FYNNEI. The CDR3 contains 14 residues. For the CDR3, the DNA is TGTGCCAGCAGTGGCGGAGGGTTTGTCGATGAGCAGTTCTTC. Encoded protein: CASSGGGFVDEQFF.

The chain links TRBV6-6 to TRBJ1-4, with a weak D call TRBD1 (6 bases). V was cut by 4 bases and J by 13 bases, with 25 bases left in between. Germline V gene data show CDR1 as MNHNY and CDR2 as SVGAGI (reference sequence). The length of the CDR3 is 16 residues. In nucleotides, the CDR3 is TGTGCCAGCAGTTCCCGAAAAGGGGGTCCCCAGGAGAGACTGTTTTTT. This translates into CASSSRKGGPQERLFF.

This chain connects TRBV19 to TRBJ2-5; 12 bases agree with TRBD2. Trimming removed 3 bases from V and 3 bases from J; junction bases left unmatched: 8. The CDR3 is 17 residues long. Germline V lookup: CDR1 LNHDA, CDR2 SQIVND (reference sequence). CDR3 residues: CASSISALAGGKETQYF. The CDR3 bases are TGTGCCAGTAGTATTAGCGCGCTAGCGGGGGGGAAAGAGACCCAGTACTTC.

A single count supports this clone. J is TRBJ1-1 and V is TRBV5-1, with TRBD1 matching over 11 bases. CDR1 and CDR2 (germline): SGHRS, YFSETQ. J was trimmed by 4 bases and V by 0 bases; bases with no gene match: 5. This CDR3 has 16 amino acids. The CDR3 nucleotides are TGCGCCAGCAGCTTGGCCGGACAGGGGGCGACCACTGAAGCTTTCTTT. Its protein product is CASSLAGQGATTEAFF.

The V and J genes are TRBV7-9 and TRBJ2-7; 9 bases map to TRBD1. V gave up 5 bases and J gave up 4 bases; unmatched junction bases: 21. The CDR3 consists of 19 residues. Germline CDR1 is SEHNR and CDR2 is FQNEAQ (reference sequence). The CDR3 here is CASSPRRDRASSGVYEQYF. The CDR3 DNA sequence: TGTGCCAGCAGCCCGAGGCGGGACAGGGCTAGTTCCGGAGTATACGAGCAGTACTTC.

V gene TRBV19 combines with J gene TRBJ2-3, with TRBD2 matching over 12 bases. Germline CDR1 reads LNHDA; CDR2 reads SQIVND (reference sequence). Germline trimming cut 0 bases from V and 5 bases from J; bases unmatched to any gene: 3. This CDR3 has 16 residues. This CDR3 reads CASSIDGGLAGDTQYF. Written as DNA, the CDR3 is TGTGCCAGTAGTATAGATGGGGGACTAGCGGGAGATACGCAGTATTTT.

The J gene is TRBJ1-2, the V gene TRBV5-6, with D perhaps matching TRBD1 (6 bases). The CDR3 runs 13 residues. Germline values: CDR1 SGHDT, CDR2 YYEEEE. Trimming cost V 3 bases and J 7 bases, with 13 bases left between them. The CDR3: CASSSAGDFGYTF. In DNA, the CDR3 is TGTGCCAGCAGCTCAGCAGGGGATTTTGGCTACACCTTC.

The chain combines TRBV19 with TRBJ2-3; 11 nucleotides agree with TRBD2. Germline CDR1 reads LNHDA; CDR2 reads SQIVND (reference sequence). The CDR3 sequence is 15 residues long. V shed 5 bases, J shed 5 bases, and the junction held 6 bases outside the gene matches. The CDR3, as DNA: TGTGCCAGTAGTGGGGCTAGCGGGGGGCTAGATACGCAGTATTTT. This codes for CASSGASGGLDTQYF.

The rearrangement uses TRBV6-6 and TRBJ2-7; 7 bases agree with TRBD1. V gave up 4 bases and J gave up 5 bases; unmatched junction bases: 8. This CDR3 is built from 14 residues. Germline-derived CDR1 and CDR2 are MNHNY and SVGAGI (reference sequence). The CDR3 bases are TGTGCCAGCAGTTCAGGGACAGTGGTACACGAGCAGTACTTC. Its translation: CASSSGTVVHEQYF.

In its sample, this clone was seen once. This chain links TRBV12-5 with TRBJ2-5, with D unclear. The CDR3 contains 13 residues. The germline V gene has CDR1 LGHNT and CDR2 FRNRAP. Trimming left V 3 bases short and J 2 bases short, with 7 bases between. The CDR3 here is CASGFSGQETQYF. For the CDR3, the DNA is TGTGCTAGTGGTTTTTCAGGACAAGAGACCCAGTACTTC.

The CDR3 loop is CASSFSRLEAFF. CDR3 sequence (DNA): TGTGCCAGCAGTTTTTCCAGGCTTGAAGCTTTCTTT. The rearrangement links TRBV28 to TRBJ1-1; D remains unclear. The CDR3 consists of 12 residues. The germline V gene encodes CDR1 MDHEN and CDR2 SYDVKM. Trimming shortened V by 3 bases and J by 7 bases, and 9 bases separated the two germline ends. Full variable domain (missing parts from reference TRBV28 and TRBJ1-1): DVKVTQSSRYLVKRTGEKVFLECVQDMDHENMFWYRQDPGLGLRLIYFSYDVKMKEKGDIPEGYSVSREKKERFSLILESASTNQTSMYLCASSFSRLEAFFGQGTRLTVV.